This TCR beta chain is drawn from a study of blood T cell repertoires in COVID-19 (dated by TCRdb to the early 2020s). Study-level background: Samples from collaborators originated in the United States, Italy and Spain and spanned both the acute and convalescent phases of COVID-19. The samples were drawn from two sources: the first 160 participants of the ongoing ImmuneRACE study, and 1,000 to 1,500 subjects contributed by 6 global collaborators. Where HLA class I and class II types were available, the types were taken from metadata supplied by the sample provider, not from assay-based typing. The material from the prospective study consisted of cDNA or gDNA derived from T cells, B-cell-depleted T cells, or PBMCs. The repertoires were made available in a free public database intended to serve as a resource for research on the immune response to SARS-CoV-2. The sample metadata nearly always contained a de-identified subject ID, COVID-19 status, age in years and sex. The dataset comprised deeply sampled blood TCRbeta repertoires from subjects exposed to, actively infected with, or recovered from COVID-19. Broader findings and caveats from the paper: How much clinical and demographic metadata was included differed by source and by participant, and the metadata was provided uncurated.

The immunoSEQ Assay, a bias-controlled multiplex PCR, was used to amplify TCRbeta CDR3 regions from genomic DNA. The published analysis was carried out like this. The number of nucleated cells in each sample was estimated from the amplification of reference gene primers within the assay. To quantify the absolute abundance of each unique TCRbeta CDR3 rearrangement, sequence reads were collapsed and filtered. For each sample, productive Simpson clonality was calculated as the square root of Simpson's diversity index across productive rearrangements. In TCRdb, the immuneACCESS table is reduced to in-frame sequences with V and J assigned. These tables do not hold every clone; where another copy was compared, an unresolved V gene accounts for under half, and the others remain unexplained. The D gene and trimming were derived from the DNA, and the V and J assignments and clone size from that table. This sample lists tens of thousands of clones; roughly 83% were detected once. The ten biggest clones cover around 29% of the sample.

Collaborating institutions collected whole blood in K2EDTA tubes following their own protocols. For TCRbeta analysis, collaborator samples were shipped as frozen whole blood, as isolated PBMCs, or as DNA extracted from either sample type. The CDR3 starts with the cysteine, ends with the phenylalanine, and has 11 residues. Only the CDR3 region is kept as DNA, spanning 33 bases read in frame from base 1. V lost 6 bases and J lost 5 bases; the stretch between them is 7 bases long. CDR1 and CDR2, per the germline V gene, are SNHLY and FYNNEI. A note on this clone: What antigen it recognizes has not been identified. Qualities for individual bases were not recorded, and no much larger clone is one base off.

Material: peripheral blood. Recombination joined TRBV2 with TRBJ1-1; the D gene assignment is ambiguous. The receptor's source is a woman of 80 years or more with active or convalescent COVID-19. The encoded CDR3 is CASRVETEAFF. The DNA reads as follows: TGTGCCAGCAGGGTAGAAACTGAAGCTTTCTTT.